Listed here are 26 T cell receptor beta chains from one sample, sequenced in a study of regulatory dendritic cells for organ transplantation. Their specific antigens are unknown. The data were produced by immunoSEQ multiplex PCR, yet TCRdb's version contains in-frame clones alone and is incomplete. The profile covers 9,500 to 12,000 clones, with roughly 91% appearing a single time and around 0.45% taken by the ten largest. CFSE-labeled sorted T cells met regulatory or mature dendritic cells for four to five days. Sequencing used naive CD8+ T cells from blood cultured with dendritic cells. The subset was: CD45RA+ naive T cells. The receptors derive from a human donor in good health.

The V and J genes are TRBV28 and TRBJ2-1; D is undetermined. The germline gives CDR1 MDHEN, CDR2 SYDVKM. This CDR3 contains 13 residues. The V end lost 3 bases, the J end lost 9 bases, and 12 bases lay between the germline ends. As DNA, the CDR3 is TGTGCCAGCAGTTTTAGGACGACCGGTGAGCAGTTCTTC. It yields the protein CASSFRTTGEQFF.

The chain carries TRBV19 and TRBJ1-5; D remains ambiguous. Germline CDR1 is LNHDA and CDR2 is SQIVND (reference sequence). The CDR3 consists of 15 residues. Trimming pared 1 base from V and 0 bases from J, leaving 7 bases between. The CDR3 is CASSIVRDSNQPQHF. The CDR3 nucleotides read TGTGCCAGTAGTATAGTGCGGGATAGCAATCAGCCCCAGCATTTT.

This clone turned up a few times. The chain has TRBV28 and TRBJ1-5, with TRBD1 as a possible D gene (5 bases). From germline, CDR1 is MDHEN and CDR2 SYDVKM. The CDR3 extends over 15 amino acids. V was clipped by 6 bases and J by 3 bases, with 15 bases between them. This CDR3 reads CASSPLAGNNQPQHF. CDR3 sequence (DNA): TGTGCCAGCAGCCCCTTAGCAGGGAACAATCAGCCCCAGCATTTT.

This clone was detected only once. CDR3 nucleotide sequence: TGCGCCAGCAGCCAAGTGCGGAGCTCCTACAATGAGCAGTTCTTC. It specifies CASSQVRSSYNEQFF. V and J are TRBV4-3 and TRBJ2-1; D gene unclear. The V gene lost 1 base and the J gene lost 0 bases, with 7 bases spanning the gap. The CDR3 loop spans 15 amino acids. CDR1 is LGHNA, CDR2 YSLEER, per germline.

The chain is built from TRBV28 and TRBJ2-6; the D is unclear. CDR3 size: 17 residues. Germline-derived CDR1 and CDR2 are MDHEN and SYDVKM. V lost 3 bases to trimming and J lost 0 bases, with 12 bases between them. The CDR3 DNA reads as TGTGCCAGCAGTTTCATCCCTTTCGGCTCTGGGGCCAACGTCCTGACTTTC. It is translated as CASSFIPFGSGANVLTF.

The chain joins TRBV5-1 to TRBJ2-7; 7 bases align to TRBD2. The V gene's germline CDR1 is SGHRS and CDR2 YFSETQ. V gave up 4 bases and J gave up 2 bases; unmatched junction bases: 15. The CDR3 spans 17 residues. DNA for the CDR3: TGCGCCAGCAGCCCACGGACTAGTGATGTTCCCCCCTACGAGCAGTACTTC. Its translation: CASSPRTSDVPPYEQYF.

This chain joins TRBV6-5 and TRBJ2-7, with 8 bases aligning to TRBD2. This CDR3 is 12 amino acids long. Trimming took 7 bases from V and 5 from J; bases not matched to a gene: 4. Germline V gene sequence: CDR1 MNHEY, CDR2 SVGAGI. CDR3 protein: CASTHGGDEQYF. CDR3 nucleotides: TGTGCCAGCACCCACGGGGGGGACGAGCAGTACTTC.

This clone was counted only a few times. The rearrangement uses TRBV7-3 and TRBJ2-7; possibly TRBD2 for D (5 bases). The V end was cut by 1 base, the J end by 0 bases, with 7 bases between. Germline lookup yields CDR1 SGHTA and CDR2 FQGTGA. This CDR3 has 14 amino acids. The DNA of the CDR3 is TGTGCCAGCAGCTTAATCGGGGACTCCTACGAGCAGTACTTC. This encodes CASSLIGDSYEQYF. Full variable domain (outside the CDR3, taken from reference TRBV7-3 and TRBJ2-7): GAGVSQTPSNKVTEKGKYVELRCDPISGHTALYWYRQSLGQGPEFLIYFQGTGAADDSGLPNDRFFAVRPEGSVSTLKIQRTERGDSAVYLCASSLIGDSYEQYFGPGTRLTVT.

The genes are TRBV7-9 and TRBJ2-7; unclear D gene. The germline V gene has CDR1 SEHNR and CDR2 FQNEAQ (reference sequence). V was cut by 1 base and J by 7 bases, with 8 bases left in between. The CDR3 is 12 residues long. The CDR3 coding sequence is TGTGCCAGCAGCTTAGGAGGTGGGGAGCAGTACTTC. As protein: CASSLGGGEQYF.

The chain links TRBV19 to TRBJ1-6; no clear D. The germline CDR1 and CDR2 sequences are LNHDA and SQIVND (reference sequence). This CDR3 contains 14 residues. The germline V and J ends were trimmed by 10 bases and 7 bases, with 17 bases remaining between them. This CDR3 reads CATSTGWGNSPLHF. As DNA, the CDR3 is TGTGCCACCTCCACGGGCTGGGGAAATTCACCCCTCCACTTT.

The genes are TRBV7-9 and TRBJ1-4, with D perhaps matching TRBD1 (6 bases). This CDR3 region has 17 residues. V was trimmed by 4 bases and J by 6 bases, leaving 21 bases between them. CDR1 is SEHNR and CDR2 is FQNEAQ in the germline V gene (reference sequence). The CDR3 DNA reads TGTGCCAGCAGCTCGACAGGCCAAGGGGGTATTGATGAAAAACTGTTTTTT. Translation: CASSSTGQGGIDEKLFF.

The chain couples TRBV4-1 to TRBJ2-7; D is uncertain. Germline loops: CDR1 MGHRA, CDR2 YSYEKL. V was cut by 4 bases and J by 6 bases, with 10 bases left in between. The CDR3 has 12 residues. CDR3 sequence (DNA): TGCGCCAGCAGCCCTCTTTGGGGCGAGCAGTACTTC. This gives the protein CASSPLWGEQYF.

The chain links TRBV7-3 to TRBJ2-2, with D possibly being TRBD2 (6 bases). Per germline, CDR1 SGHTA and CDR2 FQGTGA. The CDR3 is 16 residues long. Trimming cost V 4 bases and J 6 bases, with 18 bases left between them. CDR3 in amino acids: CASSSTGGERPGELFF. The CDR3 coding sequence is TGTGCCAGCAGCTCAACCGGGGGAGAGAGGCCCGGGGAGCTGTTTTTT.

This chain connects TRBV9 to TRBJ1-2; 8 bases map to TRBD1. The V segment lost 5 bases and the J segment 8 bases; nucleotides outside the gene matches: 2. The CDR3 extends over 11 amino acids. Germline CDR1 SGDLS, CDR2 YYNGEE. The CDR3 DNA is TGTGCCAGCAGAGACAGGGGCGGCTACACCTTC. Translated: CASRDRGGYTF.

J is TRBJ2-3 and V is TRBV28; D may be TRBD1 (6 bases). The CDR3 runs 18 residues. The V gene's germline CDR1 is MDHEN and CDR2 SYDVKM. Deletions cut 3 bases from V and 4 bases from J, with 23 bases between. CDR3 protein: CASSFASGGRGGSDTQYF. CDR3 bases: TGTGCCAGCAGTTTTGCGTCGGGTGGCAGGGGTGGATCAGATACGCAGTATTTT.

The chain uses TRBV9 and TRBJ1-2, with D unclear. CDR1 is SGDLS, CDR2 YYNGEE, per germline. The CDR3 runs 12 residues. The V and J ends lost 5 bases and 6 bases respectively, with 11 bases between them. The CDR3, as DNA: TGTGCCAGCAGTCCTAGGAGTAATGGCTACACCTTC. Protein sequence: CASSPRSNGYTF.

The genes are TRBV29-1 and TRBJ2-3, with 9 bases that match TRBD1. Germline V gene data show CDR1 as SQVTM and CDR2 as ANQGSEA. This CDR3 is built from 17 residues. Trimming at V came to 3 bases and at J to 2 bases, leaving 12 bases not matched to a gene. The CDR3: CSVEGGQGKTNTDTQYF. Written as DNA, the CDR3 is TGCAGCGTTGAGGGGGGACAGGGAAAAACAAACACAGATACGCAGTATTTT.

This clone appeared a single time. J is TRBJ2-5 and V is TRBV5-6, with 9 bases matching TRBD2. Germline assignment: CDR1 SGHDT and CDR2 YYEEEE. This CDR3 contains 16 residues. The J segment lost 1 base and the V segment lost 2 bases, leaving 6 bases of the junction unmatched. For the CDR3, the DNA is TGTGCCAGCAGCTTCCGGCCTAGCGGGGTCCAAGAGACCCAGTACTTC. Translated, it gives CASSFRPSGVQETQYF.

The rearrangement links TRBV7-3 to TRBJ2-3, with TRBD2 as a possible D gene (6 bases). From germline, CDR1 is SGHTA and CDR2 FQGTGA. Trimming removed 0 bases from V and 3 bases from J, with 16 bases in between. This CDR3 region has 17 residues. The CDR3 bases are TGTGCCAGCAGCTTAACCCCCTCGGCGGGAAGGACAGATACGCAGTATTTT. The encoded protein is CASSLTPSAGRTDTQYF.

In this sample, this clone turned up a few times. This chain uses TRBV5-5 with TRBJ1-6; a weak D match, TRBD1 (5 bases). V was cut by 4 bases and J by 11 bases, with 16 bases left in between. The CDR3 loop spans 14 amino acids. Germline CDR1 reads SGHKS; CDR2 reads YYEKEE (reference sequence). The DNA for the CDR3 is TGTGCCAGCAGCCGAGGGCGGGACGCTACACCCCTCCACTTT. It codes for CASSRGRDATPLHF.

CDR3 sequence (DNA): TGTGCCAGTAGTTTGACAGGCGGGACCTACAATGAGCAGTTCTTC. This gives the protein CASSLTGGTYNEQFF. This chain uses TRBV19 with TRBJ2-1, with D possibly being TRBD1 or TRBD2 (6 bases each). With 5 bases removed from V and 2 bases from J, the gap between germline ends came to 13 bases. The CDR3 length is 15 residues. CDR1 and CDR2 from the germline V gene are LNHDA and SQIVND (reference sequence).

The CDR3, as DNA: TGTGCCACCCAACCGACAGGGTACACTGAAGCTTTCTTT. It is translated as CATQPTGYTEAFF. The chain has TRBV15 and TRBJ1-1; 7 nucleotides match TRBD1. With 8 bases clipped from V and 3 bases from J, the junction kept 6 bases outside the gene matches. The CDR3 extends over 13 amino acids. CDR1 and CDR2 from the germline V gene are LNHNV and YYDKDF (reference sequence).

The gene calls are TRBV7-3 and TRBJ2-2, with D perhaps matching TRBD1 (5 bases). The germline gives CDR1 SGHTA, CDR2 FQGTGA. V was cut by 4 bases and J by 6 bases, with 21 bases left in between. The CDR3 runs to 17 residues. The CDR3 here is CASSSPSKGSPPGELFF. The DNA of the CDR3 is TGTGCCAGCAGCTCCCCCTCCAAGGGGTCGCCTCCCGGGGAGCTGTTTTTT.

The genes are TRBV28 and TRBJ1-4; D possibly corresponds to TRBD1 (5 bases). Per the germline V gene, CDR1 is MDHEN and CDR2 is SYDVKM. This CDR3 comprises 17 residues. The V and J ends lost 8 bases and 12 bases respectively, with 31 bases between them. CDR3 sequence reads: CASSPPYGGVPQPELFF. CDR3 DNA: TGTGCCAGCTCGCCCCCATATGGGGGGGTACCCCAACCAGAACTGTTTTTT.

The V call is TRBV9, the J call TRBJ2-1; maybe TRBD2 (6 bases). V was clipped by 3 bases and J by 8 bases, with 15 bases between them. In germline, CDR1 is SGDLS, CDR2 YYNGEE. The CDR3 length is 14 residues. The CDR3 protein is CASSASGPWDEQFF. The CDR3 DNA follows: TGTGCCAGCAGCGCCAGCGGGCCTTGGGATGAGCAGTTCTTC.

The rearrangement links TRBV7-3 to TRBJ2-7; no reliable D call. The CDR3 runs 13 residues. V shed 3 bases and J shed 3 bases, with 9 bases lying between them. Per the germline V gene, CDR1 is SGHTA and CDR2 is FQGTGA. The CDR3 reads CASSFNFGYEQYF. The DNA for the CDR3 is TGTGCCAGCAGCTTCAACTTCGGCTACGAGCAGTACTTC.